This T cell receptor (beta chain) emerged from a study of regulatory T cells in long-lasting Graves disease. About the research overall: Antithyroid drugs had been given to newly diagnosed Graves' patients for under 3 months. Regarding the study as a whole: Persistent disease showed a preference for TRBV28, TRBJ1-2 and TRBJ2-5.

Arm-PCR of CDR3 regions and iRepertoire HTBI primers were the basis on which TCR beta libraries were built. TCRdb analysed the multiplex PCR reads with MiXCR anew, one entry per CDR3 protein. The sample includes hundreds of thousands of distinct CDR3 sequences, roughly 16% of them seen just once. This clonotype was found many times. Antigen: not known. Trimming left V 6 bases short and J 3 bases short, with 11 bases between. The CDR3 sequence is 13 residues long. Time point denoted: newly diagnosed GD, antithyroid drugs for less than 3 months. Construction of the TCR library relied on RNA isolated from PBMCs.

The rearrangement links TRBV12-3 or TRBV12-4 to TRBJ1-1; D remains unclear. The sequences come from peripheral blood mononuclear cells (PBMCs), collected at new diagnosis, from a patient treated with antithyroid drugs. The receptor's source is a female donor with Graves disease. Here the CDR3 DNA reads TGTGCCAGCAGCGGCCTGTGGGACACTGAAGCTTTCTTT. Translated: CASSGLWDTEAFF.